The 4 T cell receptor beta chains given below trace back to one sample, sequenced in a study of siplizumab effects on memory and regulatory T cells. TCRdb's copy holds only in-frame clones and misses some; the assay was immunoSEQ multiplex PCR. The repertoire includes just over 60,000 clones, 70% to 85% of them detected once, and 0.4% to 0.45% sits in the top ten. Input material: memory CD4+ T cells sorted from blood. Every receptor here comes from a human donor in good health.

The rearrangement links TRBV6-1 to TRBJ1-5; D perhaps matches TRBD1 (5 bases). V lost 0 bases to trimming and J lost 9 bases, with 24 bases between them. Germline V gene lookup returns CDR1 MNHNS and CDR2 SASEGT. The CDR3 runs to 18 residues. The CDR3 here is CASSEAGPDRTLSLPQHF. The CDR3 coding sequence is TGTGCCAGCAGTGAAGCGGGCCCTGACAGAACCCTTTCCCTGCCCCAGCATTTT.

This clone was seen a single time. The gene calls are TRBV5-4 and TRBJ2-7; D is tentatively TRBD1 or TRBD2 (5 bases each). CDR1 is SGHNT and CDR2 is YYREEE in the germline V gene (reference sequence). Trimming took 3 bases from V and 0 from J, leaving 7 bases between them. This CDR3 is 13 amino acids long. The CDR3 DNA reads TGTGCCAGCAGCTGGGACGTCTCCTACGAGCAGTACTTC. This translates into CASSWDVSYEQYF. Based on the CDR3 plus reference TRBV5-4 and TRBJ2-7, the full variable domain is ETGVTQSPTHLIKTRGQQVTLRCSSQSGHNTVSWYQQALGQGPQFIFQYYREEENGRGNFPPRFSGLQFPNYSSELNVNALELDDSALYLCASSWDVSYEQYFGPGTRLTVT.

The gene calls are TRBV29-1 and TRBJ2-3; tentative D call: TRBD2 (5 bases). Germline CDR1 reads SQVTM; CDR2 reads ANQGSEA. The CDR3 spans 14 residues. V dropped 7 bases and J dropped 0 bases, with 14 bases sitting between them. The CDR3 is CSGLGASSTDTQYF. Written as DNA, the CDR3 is TGCAGCGGCCTGGGAGCCTCTAGCACAGATACGCAGTATTTT.

The rearrangement uses TRBV14 and TRBJ2-7, with 10 bases matching TRBD2. The V gene's germline CDR1 is SGHDN and CDR2 FVKESK. The V and J ends lost 9 bases and 5 bases, in that order; junction bases with no gene match: 7. This CDR3 contains 13 residues. CDR3: CARQSGGAHEQYF. The CDR3 nucleotides read TGTGCCAGACAGAGCGGGGGGGCCCACGAGCAGTACTTC.